The T cell receptor (beta chain) described here comes from a study of T cells after yellow fever vaccination. MiXCR, applied by TCRdb to the 5' RACE reads, yields one record per CDR3 protein. This table has just under 600,000 distinct CDR3 sequences, roughly 14% appearing once. This clonotype occurred a few times. The receptor was derived from a man aged 30 to 39 who received the YFV17D yellow fever vaccine. Sequencing was performed on PBMCs, taken on the day of the yellow fever booster vaccination.

The CDR3 DNA sequence: TGCGCCAGCAGCCCAAGACTAGCGGTTCCGTCGGATACGCAGTATTTT. It yields the protein CASSPRLAVPSDTQYF. The rearrangement links TRBV5-1 to TRBJ2-3; 9 bases align to TRBD2. CDR1 and CDR2 (germline): SGHRS, YFSETQ. J was trimmed by 6 bases and V by 4 bases; bases with no gene match: 12. The CDR3 has 16 residues.